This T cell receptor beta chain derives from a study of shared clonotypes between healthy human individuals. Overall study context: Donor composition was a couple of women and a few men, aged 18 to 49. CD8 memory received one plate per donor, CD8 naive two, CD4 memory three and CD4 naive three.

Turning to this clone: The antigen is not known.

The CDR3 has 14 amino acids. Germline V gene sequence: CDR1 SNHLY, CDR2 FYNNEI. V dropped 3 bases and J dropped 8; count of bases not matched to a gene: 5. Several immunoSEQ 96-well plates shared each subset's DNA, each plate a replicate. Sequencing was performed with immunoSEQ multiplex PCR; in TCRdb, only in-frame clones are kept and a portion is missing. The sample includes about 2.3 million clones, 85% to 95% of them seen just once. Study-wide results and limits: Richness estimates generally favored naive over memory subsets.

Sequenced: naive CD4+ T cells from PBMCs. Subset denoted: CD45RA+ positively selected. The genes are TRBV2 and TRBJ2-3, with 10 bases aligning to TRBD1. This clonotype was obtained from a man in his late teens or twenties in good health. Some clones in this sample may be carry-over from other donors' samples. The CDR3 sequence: CASSEDRGLGTQYF. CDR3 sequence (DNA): TGTGCCAGCAGTGAGGACAGGGGGTTAGGTACGCAGTATTTT.